A selection of T cell receptor beta chains follows, all from one sample in a study of cytomegalovirus exposure and HLA in healthy donors. Using immunoSEQ multiplex PCR, the repertoire was profiled, and TCRdb retains in-frame clones only, with some absent. Found here are around 120,000 clones, under 85% of them singletons; the top ten hold roughly 10%. The sample consisted of PBMCs. These receptors all come from a woman between 45 and 60 years old in good health and CMV-seropositive. CDR3s include the opening cysteine and the closing phenylalanine or tryptophan. The D gene is left open where the match is weak. Clone size is shown for a subset of rows, as once, few, many or a class of expanded clone.

TRBJ2-2 | . | TRBD1 | TRBV5-1 | TGCGCCAGCAGCTTGGGCCGTCAGGGACAGGGACACGGGGAGCTGTTTTTT | CASSLGRQGQGHGELFF
TRBJ2-1 | . | TRBD1 | TRBV7-9 | TGTGCCAGCAGCCTGACAGGGTTCTACAATGAGCAGTTCTTC | CASSLTGFYNEQFF
TRBJ1-2 | . | . | TRBV5-1 | TGCGCCAGCAGCTTGAGAACCGACAGTACGCCTGGCTACACCTTC | CASSLRTDSTPGYTF
TRBJ1-2 | . | TRBD1 | TRBV5-1 | TGCGCCAGCAGCTCCCCGGGACAGGATGGCTACACCTTC | CASSSPGQDGYTF
TRBJ2-7 | . | TRBD1 | TRBV2 | TGTGCCAGCAGTGTGGAGAGTGGACAGGGGCCCGAGCAGTACTTC | CASSVESGQGPEQYF
TRBJ2-4 | few | . | TRBV7-2 | TGTGCCAGCAGCTTCACTAGGACAAACATTCAGTACTTC | CASSFTRTNIQYF
TRBJ2-3 | . | TRBD2 | TRBV9 | TGTGCCAGCAGCTCCCGGCTAGCGGGAGTCGGCACAGATACGCAGTATTTT | CASSSRLAGVGTDTQYF
TRBJ2-7 | . | . | TRBV4-2 | TGTGCCAGCAGCCAGGCCGGGACTGGAGCCTACGAGCAGTACTTC | CASSQAGTGAYEQYF
TRBJ2-1 | . | . | TRBV6-5 | TGTGCCGCAAAGGGAGGATCCACCTACAATGAGCAGTTCTTC | CAAKGGSTYNEQFF
TRBJ2-5 | . | . | TRBV11-2 | TGTGCCAGCAGCCCGAGGGTGGAGGGGGAGACCCAGTACTTC | CASSPRVEGETQYF
TRBJ1-5 | . | . | TRBV7-3 | TGTGCCAGCAGGCTGAGACAGCCCCAGCATTTT | CASRLRQPQHF
TRBJ2-7 | . | TRBD1 | TRBV12-5 | TGTGCTAAGGGAGGGAATACAGGGGGCTGGGAGCAGTACTTC | CAKGGNTGGWEQYF
TRBJ2-6 | . | . | TRBV4-1 | TGCGCCAGCAGCCAAGGGGGCCTCGTTTACGGGGCCAACGTCCTGACTTTC | CASSQGGLVYGANVLTF
TRBJ2-3 | . | . | TRBV5-1 | TGCGCCAGCAGCTTGAAGGGGGTTGCAGATACGCAGTATTTT | CASSLKGVADTQYF